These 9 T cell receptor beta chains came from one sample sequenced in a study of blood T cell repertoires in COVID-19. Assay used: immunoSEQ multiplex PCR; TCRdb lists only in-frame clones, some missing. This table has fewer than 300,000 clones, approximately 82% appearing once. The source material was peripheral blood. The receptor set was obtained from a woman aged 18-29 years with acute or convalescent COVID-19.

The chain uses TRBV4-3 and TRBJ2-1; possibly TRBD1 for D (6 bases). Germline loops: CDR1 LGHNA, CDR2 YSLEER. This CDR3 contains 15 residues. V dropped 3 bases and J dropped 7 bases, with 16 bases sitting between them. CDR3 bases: TGCGCCAGCAGCCACGGCCCAGGGGCGTTAAATGAGCAGTTCTTC. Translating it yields CASSHGPGALNEQFF.

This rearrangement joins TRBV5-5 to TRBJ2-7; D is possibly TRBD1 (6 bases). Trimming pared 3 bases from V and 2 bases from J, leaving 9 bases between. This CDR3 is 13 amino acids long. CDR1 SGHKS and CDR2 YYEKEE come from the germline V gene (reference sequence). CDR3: CASSWGPTYEQYF. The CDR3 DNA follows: TGTGCCAGCAGCTGGGGGCCAACCTACGAGCAGTACTTC.

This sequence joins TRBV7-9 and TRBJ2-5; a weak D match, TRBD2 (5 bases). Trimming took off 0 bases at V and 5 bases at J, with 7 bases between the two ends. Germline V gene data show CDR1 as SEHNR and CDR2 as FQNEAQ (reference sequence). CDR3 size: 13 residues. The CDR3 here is CASSLAGVETQYF. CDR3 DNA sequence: TGTGCCAGCAGCTTAGCGGGAGTGGAGACCCAGTACTTC.

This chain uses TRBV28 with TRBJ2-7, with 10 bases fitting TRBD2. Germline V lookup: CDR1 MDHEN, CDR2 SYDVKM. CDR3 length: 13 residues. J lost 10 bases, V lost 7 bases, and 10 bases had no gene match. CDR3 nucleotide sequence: TGTGCCAGCAAGCGGGGGGAGCGGGAGGGCCAGTACTTC. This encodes CASKRGEREGQYF.

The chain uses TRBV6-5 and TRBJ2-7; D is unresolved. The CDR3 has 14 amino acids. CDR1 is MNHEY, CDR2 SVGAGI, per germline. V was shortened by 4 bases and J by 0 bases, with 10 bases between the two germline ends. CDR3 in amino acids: CASSLSGRSYEQYF. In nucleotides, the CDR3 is TGTGCCAGCAGTTTGTCGGGTCGCTCCTACGAGCAGTACTTC.

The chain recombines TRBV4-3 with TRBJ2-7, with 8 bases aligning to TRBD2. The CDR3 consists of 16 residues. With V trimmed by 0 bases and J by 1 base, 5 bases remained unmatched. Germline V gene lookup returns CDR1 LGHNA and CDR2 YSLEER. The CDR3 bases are TGCGCCAGCAGCCAAGATCGAGCGGGAGTATCCTACGAGCAGTACTTC. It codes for CASSQDRAGVSYEQYF.

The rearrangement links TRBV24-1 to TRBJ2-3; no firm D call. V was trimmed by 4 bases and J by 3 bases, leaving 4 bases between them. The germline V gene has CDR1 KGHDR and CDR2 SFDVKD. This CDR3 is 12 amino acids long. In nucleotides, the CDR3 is TGTGCCACCAGTGACCGTACAGATACGCAGTATTTT. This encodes CATSDRTDTQYF.

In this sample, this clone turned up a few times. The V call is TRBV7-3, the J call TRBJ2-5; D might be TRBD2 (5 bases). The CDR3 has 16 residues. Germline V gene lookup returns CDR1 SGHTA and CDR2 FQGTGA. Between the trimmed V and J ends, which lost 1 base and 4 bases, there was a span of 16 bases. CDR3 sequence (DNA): TGTGCCAGCAGCTTAAACGGTCCCGGGGTACGAGAGACCCAGTACTTC. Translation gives CASSLNGPGVRETQYF.

The CDR3: CASSTGTGGTWTSYEQYF. CDR3 DNA sequence: TGTGCCAGCAGCACGGGGACAGGCGGTACTTGGACCTCCTACGAGCAGTACTTC. The chain recombines TRBV21-1 with TRBJ2-7; TRBD1 reflects the table's D call only, with no check against the DNA. TRBV21-1 is described as a pseudogene. The CDR3 loop spans 18 amino acids.